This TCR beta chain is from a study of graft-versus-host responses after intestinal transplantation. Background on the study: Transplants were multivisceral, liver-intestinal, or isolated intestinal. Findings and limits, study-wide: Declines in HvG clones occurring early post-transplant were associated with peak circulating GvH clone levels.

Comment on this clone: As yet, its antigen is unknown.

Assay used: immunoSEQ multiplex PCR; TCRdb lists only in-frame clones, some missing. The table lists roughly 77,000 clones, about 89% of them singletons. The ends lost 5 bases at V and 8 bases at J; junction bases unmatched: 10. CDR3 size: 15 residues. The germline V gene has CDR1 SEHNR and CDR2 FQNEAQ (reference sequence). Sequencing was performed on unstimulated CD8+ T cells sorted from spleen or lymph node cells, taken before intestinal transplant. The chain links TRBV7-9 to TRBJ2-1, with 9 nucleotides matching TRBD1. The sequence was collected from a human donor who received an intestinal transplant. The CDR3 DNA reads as TGTGCCAGCAGCGCCCGTGAACAGGGGGCCCATGAGCAGTTCTTC. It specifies CASSAREQGAHEQFF.